This T cell receptor beta chain was retrieved from a study of control samples from healthy donors and cancer patients. Looked up from germline, CDR1 is KGHSH and CDR2 is LQKENI. The CDR3 loop spans 12 amino acids. V trimming: 6 bases; J trimming: 7 bases; junction bases outside the gene matches: 5. Assay: immunoSEQ multiplex PCR; the TCRdb copy retains only in-frame clones and omits some. The sample has 25,000 to 30,000 clones; about 86% are singletons. This sequence joins TRBV18 and TRBJ1-1; 7 bases are shared with TRBD1. This sequence was found in a woman in her thirties or forties with lung cancer. The sample taken for sequencing was PBMCs. The DNA for the CDR3 is TGTGCCAGCTCCCAAGACAGGGTTGAAGCTTTCTTT. It codes for CASSQDRVEAFF.